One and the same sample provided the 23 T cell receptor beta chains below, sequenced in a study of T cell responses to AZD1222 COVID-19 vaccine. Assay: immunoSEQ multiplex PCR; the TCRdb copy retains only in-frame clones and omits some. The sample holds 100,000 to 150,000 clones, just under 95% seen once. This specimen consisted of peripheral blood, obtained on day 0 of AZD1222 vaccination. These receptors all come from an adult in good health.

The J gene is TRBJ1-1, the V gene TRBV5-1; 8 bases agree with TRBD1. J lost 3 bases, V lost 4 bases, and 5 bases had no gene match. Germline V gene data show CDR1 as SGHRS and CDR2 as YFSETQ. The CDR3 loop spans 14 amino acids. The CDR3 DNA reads TGCGCCAGCAGCCCAGGGGGCAGCGACACTGAAGCTTTCTTT. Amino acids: CASSPGGSDTEAFF.

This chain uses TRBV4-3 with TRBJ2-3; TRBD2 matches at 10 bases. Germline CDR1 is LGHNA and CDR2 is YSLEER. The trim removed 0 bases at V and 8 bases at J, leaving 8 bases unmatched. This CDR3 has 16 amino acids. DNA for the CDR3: TGCGCCAGCAGCCAAGATAAAGCGGGAGGGCCGGGTACGCAGTATTTT. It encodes CASSQDKAGGPGTQYF.

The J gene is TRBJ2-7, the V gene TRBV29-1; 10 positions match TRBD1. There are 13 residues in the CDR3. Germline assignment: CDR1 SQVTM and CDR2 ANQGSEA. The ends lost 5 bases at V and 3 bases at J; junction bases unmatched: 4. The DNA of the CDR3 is TGCAGCGTTTGCAGGGACAGGGGCTACGAGCAGTACTTC. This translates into CSVCRDRGYEQYF.

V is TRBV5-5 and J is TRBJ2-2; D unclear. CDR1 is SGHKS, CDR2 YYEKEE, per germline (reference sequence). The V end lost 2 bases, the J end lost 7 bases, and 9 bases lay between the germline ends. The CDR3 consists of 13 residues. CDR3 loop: CASSFDNGGELFF. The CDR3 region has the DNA TGTGCCAGCAGCTTTGATAATGGCGGGGAGCTGTTTTTT.

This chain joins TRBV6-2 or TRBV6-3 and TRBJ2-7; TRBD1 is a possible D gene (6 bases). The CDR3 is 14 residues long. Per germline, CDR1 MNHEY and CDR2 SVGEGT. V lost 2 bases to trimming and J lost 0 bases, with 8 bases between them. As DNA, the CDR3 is TGTGCCAGCAGTTACGCGGACAGCTCCTACGAGCAGTACTTC. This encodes CASSYADSSYEQYF.

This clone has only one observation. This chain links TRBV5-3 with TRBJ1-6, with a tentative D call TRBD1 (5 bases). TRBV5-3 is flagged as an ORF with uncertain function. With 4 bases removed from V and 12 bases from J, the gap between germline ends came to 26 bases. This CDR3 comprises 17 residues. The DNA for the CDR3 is TGTGCCAGAAGCCTGGGGGTTGTAGTGGGCAGTAGGAGACCCCTCCACTTT. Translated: CARSLGVVVGSRRPLHF.

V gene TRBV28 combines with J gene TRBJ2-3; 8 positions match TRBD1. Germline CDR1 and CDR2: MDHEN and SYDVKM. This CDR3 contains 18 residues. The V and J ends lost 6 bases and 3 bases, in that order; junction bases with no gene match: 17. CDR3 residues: CASSRYGRGRLTTDTQYF. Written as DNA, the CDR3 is TGTGCCAGCAGCCGATACGGCAGGGGGCGACTGACTACAGATACGCAGTATTTT. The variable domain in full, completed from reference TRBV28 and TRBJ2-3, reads DVKVTQSSRYLVKRTGEKVFLECVQDMDHENMFWYRQDPGLGLRLIYFSYDVKMKEKGDIPEGYSVSREKKERFSLILESASTNQTSMYLCASSRYGRGRLTTDTQYFGPGTRLTVL.

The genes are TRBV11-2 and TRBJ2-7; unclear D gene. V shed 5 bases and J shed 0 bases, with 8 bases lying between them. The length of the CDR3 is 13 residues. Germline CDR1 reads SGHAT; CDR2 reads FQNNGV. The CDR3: CASSPRLSYEQYF. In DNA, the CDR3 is TGTGCCAGCAGCCCCCGCCTCTCCTACGAGCAGTACTTC.

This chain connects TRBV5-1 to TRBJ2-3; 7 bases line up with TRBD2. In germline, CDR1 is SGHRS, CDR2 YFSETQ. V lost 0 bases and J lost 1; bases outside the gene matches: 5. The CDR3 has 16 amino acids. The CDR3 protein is CASSLDAGVGTDTQYF. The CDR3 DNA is TGCGCCAGCAGCTTGGACGCGGGAGTGGGCACAGATACGCAGTATTTT. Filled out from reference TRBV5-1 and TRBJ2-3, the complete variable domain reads KAGVTQTPRYLIKTRGQQVTLSCSPISGHRSVSWYQQTPGQGLQFLFEYFSETQRNKGNFPGRFSGRQFSNSRSEMNVSTLELGDSALYLCASSLDAGVGTDTQYFGPGTRLTVL.

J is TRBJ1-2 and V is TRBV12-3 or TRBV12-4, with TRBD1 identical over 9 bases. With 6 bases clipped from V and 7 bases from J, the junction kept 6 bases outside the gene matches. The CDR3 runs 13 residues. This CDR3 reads CASRRQGEVGYTF. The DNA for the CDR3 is TGTGCCAGCAGGCGACAGGGGGAAGTTGGCTACACCTTC.

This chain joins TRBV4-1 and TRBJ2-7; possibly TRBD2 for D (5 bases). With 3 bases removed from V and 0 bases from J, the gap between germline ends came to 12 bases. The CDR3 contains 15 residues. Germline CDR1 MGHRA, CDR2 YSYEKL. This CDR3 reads CASSQRSVSSYEQYF. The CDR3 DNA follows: TGCGCCAGCAGCCAGCGTAGCGTAAGCTCCTACGAGCAGTACTTC.

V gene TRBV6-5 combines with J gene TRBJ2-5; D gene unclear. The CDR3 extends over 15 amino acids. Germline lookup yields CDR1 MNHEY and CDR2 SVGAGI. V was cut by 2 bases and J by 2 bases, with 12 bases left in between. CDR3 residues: CASSYTGATQETQYF. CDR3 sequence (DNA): TGTGCCAGCAGTTACACCGGTGCTACGCAAGAGACCCAGTACTTC.

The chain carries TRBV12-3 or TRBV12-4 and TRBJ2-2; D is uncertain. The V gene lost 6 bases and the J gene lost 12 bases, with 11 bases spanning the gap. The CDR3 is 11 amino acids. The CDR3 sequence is CASSHGEKLFF. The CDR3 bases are TGTGCCAGCAGCCACGGAGAGAAGCTGTTTTTT.

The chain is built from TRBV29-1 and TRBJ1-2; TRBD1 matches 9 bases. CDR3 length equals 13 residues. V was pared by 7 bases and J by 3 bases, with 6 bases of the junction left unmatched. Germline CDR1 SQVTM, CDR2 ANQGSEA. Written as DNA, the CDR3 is TGCAGCGCCCGGACAGGGGTTGACTATGGCTACACCTTC. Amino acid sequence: CSARTGVDYGYTF.

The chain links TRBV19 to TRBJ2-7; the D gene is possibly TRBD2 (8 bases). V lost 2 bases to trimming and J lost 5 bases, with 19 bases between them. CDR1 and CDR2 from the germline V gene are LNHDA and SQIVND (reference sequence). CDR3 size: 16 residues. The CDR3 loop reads CASSIREGALPDEQYF. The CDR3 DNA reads TGTGCCAGTAGTATACGGGAGGGGGCCCTTCCGGACGAGCAGTACTTC.

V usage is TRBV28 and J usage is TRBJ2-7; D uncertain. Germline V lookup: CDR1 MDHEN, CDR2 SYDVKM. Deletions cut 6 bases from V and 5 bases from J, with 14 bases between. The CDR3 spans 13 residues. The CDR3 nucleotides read TGTGCCAGCAGGGGCGACCGCGGAGACGAGCAGTACTTC. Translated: CASRGDRGDEQYF.

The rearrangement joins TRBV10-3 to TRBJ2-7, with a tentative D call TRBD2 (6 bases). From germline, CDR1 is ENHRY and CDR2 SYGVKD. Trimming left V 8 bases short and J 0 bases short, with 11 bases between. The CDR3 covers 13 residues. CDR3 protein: CAIRSGNSYEQYF. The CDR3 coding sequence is TGTGCCATCCGTAGCGGAAACTCCTACGAGCAGTACTTC.

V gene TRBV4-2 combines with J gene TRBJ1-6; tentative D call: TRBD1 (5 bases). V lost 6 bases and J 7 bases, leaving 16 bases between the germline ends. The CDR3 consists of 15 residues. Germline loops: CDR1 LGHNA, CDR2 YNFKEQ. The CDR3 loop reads CASSIMAGQNSPLHF. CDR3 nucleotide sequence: TGTGCCAGCAGTATCATGGCAGGACAAAATTCACCCCTCCACTTT.

Written as DNA, the CDR3 is TGTGCCAGCAGCTCTCAGATGGGTTCACCCCTCCACTTT. It encodes CASSSQMGSPLHF. The rearrangement joins TRBV27 to TRBJ1-6; D is unclear. This CDR3 is built from 13 residues. In germline, CDR1 is MNHEY, CDR2 SMNVEV (reference sequence). V was pared by 6 bases and J by 9 bases, with 12 bases between.

The CDR3 coding sequence is TGTGCCAGCAGCGTAGCTGGGAGCTACCCCTACGAGCAGTACTTC. This translates into CASSVAGSYPYEQYF. This chain connects TRBV9 to TRBJ2-7, with TRBD2 as a possible D gene (5 bases). Trimming left V 0 bases short and J 2 bases short, with 12 bases between. In germline, CDR1 is SGDLS, CDR2 YYNGEE. The CDR3 length is 15 residues.

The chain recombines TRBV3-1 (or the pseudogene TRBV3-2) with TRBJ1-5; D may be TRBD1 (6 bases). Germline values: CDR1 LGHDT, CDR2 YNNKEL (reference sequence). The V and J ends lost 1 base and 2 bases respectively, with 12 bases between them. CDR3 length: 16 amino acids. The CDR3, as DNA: TGTGCCAGCAGCCAAGGGGGACAAGAAGGCAATCAGCCCCAGCATTTT. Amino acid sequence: CASSQGGQEGNQPQHF.

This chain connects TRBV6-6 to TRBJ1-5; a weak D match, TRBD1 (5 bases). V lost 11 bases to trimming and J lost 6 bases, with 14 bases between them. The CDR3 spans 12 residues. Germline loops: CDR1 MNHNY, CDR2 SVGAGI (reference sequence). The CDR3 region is CASGGVGQPQHF. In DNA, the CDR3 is TGTGCCTCCGGGGGGGTTGGTCAGCCCCAGCATTTT.

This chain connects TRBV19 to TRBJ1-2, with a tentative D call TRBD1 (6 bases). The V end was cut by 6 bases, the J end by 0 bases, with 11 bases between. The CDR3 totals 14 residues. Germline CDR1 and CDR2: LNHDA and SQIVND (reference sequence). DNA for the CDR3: TGTGCCAGTAGGCCAGGGGAAGCTAACTATGGCTACACCTTC. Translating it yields CASRPGEANYGYTF.